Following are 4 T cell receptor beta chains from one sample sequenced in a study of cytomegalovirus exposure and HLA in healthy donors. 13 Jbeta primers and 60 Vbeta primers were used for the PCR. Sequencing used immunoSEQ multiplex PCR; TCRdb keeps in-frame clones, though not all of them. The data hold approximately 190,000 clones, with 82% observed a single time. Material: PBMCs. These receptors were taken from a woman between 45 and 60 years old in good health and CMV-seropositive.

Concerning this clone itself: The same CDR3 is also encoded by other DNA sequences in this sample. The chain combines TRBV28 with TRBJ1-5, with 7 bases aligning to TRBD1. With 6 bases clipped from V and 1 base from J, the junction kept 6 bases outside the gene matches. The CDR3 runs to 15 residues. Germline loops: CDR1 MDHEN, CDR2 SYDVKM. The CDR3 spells CASSPGGGSNQPQHF. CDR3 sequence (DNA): TGTGCCAGCAGCCCAGGAGGGGGCAGCAATCAGCCCCAGCATTTT.

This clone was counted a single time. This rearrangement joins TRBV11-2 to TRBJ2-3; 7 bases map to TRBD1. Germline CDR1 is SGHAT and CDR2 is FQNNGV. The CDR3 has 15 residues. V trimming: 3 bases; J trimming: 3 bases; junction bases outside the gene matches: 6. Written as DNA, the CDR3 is TGTGCCAGCAGCTTCGGACAGGTTCAAACAGATACGCAGTATTTT. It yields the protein CASSFGQVQTDTQYF.

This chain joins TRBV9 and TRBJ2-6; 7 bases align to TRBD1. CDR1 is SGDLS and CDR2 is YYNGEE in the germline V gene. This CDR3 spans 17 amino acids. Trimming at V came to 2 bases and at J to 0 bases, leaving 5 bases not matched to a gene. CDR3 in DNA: TGTGCCAGCAGCGTCCAAAACAGGGGCTCTGGGGCCAACGTCCTGACTTTC. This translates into CASSVQNRGSGANVLTF. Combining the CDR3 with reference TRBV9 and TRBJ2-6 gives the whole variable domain DSGVTQTPKHLITATGQRVTLRCSPRSGDLSVYWYQQSLDQGLQFLIQYYNGEERAKGNILERFSAQQFPDLHSELNLSSLELGDSALYFCASSVQNRGSGANVLTFGAGSRLTVL.

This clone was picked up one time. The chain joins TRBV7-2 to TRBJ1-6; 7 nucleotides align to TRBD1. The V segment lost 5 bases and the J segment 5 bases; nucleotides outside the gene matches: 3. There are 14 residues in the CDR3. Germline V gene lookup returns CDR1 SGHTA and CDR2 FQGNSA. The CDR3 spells CASSPGQNNSPLHF. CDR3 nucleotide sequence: TGTGCCAGCAGCCCGGGACAGAATAATTCACCCCTCCACTTT.